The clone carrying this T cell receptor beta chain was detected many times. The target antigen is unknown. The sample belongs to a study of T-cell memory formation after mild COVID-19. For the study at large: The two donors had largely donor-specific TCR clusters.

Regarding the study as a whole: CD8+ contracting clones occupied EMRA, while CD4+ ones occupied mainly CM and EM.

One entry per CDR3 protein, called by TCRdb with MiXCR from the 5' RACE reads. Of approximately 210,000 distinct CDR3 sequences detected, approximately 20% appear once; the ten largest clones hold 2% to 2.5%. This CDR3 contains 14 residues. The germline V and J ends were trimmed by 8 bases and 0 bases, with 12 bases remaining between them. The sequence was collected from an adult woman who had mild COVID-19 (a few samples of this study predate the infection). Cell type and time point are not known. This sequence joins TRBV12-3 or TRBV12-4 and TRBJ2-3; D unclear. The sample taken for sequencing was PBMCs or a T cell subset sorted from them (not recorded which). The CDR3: CASGMTASTDTQYF. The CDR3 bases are TGTGCCAGCGGAATGACGGCTAGCACAGATACGCAGTATTTT.